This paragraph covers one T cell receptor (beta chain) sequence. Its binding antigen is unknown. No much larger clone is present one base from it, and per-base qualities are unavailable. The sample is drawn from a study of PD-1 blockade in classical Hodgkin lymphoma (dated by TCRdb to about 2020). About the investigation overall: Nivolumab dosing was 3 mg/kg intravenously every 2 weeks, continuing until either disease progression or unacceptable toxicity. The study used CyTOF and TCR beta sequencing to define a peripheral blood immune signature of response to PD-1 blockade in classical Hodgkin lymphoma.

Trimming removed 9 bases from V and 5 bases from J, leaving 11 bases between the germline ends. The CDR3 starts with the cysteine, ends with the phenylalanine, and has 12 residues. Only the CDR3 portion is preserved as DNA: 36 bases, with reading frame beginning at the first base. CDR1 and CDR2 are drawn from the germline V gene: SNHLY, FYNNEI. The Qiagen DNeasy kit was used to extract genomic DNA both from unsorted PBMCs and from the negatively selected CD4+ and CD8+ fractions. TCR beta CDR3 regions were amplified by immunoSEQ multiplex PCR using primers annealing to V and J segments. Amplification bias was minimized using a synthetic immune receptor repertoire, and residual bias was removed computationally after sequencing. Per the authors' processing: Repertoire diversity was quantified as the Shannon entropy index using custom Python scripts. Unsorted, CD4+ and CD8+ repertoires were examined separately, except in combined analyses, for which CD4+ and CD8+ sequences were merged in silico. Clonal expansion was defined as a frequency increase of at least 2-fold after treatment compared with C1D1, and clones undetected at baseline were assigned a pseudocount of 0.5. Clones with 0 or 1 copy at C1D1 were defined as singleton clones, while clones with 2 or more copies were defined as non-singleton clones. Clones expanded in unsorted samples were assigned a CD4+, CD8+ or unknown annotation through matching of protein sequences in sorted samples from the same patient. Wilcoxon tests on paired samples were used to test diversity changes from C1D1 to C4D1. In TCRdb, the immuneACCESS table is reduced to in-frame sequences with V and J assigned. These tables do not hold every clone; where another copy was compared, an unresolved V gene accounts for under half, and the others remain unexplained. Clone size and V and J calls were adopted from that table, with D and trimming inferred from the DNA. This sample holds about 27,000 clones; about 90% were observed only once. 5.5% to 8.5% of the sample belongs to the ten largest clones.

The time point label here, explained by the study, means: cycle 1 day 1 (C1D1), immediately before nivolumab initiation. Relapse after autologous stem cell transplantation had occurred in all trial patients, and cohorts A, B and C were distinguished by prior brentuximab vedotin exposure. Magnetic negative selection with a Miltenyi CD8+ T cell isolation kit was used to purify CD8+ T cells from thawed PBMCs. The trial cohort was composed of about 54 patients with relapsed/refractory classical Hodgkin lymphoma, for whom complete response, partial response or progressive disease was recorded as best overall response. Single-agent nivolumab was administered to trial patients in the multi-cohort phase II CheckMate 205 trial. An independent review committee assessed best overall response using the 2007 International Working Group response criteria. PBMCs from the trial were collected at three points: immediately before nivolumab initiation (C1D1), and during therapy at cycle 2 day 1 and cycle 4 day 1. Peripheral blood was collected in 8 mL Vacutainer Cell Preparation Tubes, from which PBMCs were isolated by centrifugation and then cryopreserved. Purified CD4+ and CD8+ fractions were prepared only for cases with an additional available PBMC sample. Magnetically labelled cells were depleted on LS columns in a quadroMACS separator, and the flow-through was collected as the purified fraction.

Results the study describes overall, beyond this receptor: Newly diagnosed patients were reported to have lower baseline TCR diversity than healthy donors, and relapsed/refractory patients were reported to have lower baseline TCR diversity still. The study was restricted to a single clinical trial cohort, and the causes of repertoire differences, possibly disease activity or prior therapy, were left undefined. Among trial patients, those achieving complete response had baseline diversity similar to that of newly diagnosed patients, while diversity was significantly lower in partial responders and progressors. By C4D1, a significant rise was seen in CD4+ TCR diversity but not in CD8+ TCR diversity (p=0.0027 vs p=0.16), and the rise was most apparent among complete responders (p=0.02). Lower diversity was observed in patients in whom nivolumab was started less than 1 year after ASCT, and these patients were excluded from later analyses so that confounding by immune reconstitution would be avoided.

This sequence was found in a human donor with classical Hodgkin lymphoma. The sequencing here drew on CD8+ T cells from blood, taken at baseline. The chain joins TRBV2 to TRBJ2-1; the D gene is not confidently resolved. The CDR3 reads CARISPHNEQFF. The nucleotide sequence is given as TGTGCCAGGATAAGTCCCCACAATGAGCAGTTCTTC.